This TCR beta chain comes out of a study of OX40 agonist ivuxolimab in advanced cancers. Study-level information: In this trial design, patients received ivuxolimab intravenously at 0.01 to 10 mg/kg every 2 weeks. General observations from the study: Still undetermined is the antigen specificity of the expanded peripheral T cells.

A note on this clone: Its matching antigen is unknown.

With baseline, cycle 4 day 1, and cycle 7 day 1 as timepoints, blood was sampled. Method: immunoSEQ multiplex PCR; TCRdb's copy keeps in-frame clones and lacks some. This sample has about 12,000 clones; about 81% occur once, and the top ten carry over 13%. The sequencing used CD4+ or CD8+ T cells sorted from blood, collected in a trial of the OX40 agonist ivuxolimab. This sequence originates from an adult with an advanced solid tumor such as melanoma, head and neck, liver or kidney cancer.

As DNA, the CDR3 is TGTGCCAGCAGCTTAGAAGGGTTGGAAAACATTCAGTACTTC. Protein: CASSLEGLENIQYF. The chain uses TRBV5-4 and TRBJ2-4; D gene ambiguous. The CDR3 is 14 amino acids. V was trimmed by 2 bases and J by 5 bases, leaving 11 bases between them. The V gene's germline CDR1 is SGHNT and CDR2 YYREEE (reference sequence).